This T cell receptor beta chain was captured by sequencing in a study of CD8 T cells in Susac syndrome. There are 17 residues in the CDR3. Trimming cost V 2 bases and J 2 bases; bases outside gene matches: 9. CDR1 is SGHAT and CDR2 is FQNNGV in the germline V gene. Study-wide results and caveats: The study conceded that its TCR sequencing and HLA analysis involved relatively few individuals.

About this clonotype: Its antigen is currently unknown.

Random hexamers were used to reverse transcribe about 0.45 to 1 ug of RNA. TCRdb called the immunoSEQ multiplex PCR reads again in MiXCR, with one record for every CDR3 protein. The table records some 450,000 distinct CDR3 sequences, 85% to 90% of them present only once. The sample was CD8+ T cells from PBMCs. The receptor's source is a human donor with multiple sclerosis. This chain joins TRBV11-2 and TRBJ2-3; 8 bases are shared with TRBD1. The CDR3 region is CASSLSPGTGYTDTQYF. The CDR3 DNA sequence: TGTGCCAGCAGCTTATCCCCGGGGACAGGTTACACAGATACGCAGTATTTT.